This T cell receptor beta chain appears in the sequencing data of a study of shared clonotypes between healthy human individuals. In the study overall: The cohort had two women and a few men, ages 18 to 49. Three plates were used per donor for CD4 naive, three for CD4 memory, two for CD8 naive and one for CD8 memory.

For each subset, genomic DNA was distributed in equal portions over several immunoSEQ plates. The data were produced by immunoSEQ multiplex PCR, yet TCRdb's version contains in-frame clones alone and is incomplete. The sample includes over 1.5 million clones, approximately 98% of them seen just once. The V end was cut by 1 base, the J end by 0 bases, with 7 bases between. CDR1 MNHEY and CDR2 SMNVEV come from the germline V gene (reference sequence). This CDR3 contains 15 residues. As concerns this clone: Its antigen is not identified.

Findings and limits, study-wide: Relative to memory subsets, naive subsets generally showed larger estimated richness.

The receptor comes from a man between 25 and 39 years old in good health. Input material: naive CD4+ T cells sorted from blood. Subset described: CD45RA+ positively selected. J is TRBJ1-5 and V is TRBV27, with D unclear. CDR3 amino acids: CASSLLALSNQPQHF. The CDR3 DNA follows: TGTGCCAGCAGTTTATTGGCACTTAGCAATCAGCCCCAGCATTTT.